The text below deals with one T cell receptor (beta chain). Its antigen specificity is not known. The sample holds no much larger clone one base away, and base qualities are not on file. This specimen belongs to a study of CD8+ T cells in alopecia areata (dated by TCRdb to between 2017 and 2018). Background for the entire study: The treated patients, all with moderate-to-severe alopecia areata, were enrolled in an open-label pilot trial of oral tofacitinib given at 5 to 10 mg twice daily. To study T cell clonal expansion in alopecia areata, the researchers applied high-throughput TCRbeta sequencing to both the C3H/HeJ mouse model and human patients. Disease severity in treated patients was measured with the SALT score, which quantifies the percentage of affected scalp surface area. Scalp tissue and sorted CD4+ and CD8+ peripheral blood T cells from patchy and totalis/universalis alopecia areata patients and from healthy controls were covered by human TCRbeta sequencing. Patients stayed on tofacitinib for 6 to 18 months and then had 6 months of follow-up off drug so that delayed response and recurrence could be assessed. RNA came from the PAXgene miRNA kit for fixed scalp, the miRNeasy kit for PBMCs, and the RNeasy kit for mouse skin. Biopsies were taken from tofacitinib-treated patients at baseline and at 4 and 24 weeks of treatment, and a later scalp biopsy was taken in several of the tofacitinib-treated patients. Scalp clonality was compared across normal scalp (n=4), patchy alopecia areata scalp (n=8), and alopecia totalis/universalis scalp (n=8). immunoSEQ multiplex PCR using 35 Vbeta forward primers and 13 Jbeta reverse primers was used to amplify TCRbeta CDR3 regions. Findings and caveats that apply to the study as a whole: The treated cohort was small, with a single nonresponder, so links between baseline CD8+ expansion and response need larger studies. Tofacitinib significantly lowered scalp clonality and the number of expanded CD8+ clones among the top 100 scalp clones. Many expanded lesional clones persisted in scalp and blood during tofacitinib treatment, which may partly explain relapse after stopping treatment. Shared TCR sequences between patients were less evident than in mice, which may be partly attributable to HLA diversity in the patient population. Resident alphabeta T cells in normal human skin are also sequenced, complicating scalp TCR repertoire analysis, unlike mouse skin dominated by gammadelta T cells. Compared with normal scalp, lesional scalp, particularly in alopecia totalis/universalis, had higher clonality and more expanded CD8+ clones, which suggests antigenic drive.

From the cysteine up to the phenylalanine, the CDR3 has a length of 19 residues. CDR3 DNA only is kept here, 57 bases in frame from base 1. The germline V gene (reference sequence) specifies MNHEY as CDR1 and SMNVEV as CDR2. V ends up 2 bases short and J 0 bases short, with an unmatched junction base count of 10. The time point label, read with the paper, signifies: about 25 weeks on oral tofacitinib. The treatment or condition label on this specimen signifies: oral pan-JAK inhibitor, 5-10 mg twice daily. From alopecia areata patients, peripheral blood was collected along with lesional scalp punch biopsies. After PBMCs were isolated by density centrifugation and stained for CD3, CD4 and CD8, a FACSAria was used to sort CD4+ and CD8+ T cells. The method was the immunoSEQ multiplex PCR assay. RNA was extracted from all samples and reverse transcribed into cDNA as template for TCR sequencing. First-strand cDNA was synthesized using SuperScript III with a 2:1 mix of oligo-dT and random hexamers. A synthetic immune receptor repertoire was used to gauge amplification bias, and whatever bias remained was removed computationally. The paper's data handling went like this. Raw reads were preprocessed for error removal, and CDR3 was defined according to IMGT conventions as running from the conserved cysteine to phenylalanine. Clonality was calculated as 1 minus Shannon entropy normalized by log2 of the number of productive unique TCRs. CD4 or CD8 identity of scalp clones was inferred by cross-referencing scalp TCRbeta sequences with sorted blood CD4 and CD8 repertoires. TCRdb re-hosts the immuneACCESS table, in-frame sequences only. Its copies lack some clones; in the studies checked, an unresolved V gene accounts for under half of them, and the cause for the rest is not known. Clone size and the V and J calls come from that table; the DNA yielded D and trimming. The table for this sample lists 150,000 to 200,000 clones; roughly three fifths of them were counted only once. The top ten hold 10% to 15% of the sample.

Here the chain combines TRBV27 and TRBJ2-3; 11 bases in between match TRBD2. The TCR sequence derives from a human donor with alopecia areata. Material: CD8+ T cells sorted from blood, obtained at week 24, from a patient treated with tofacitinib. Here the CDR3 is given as CASSLKTSGGLSSTDTQYF. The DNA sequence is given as TGTGCCAGCAGTTTAAAAACTAGCGGGGGCCTAAGTAGCACAGATACGCAGTATTTT.